The entry below describes one TCR beta chain. The sample belongs to a study of PD-1 blockade in mismatch repair-deficient tumors. Mismatch repair deficiency was confirmed in all patients, by PCR or immunohistochemistry. Assay: immunoSEQ multiplex PCR; the TCRdb copy retains only in-frame clones and omits some. The sample shows tens of thousands of clones, approximately 80% of them seen only once. The CDR3 is 15 amino acids. Germline-derived CDR1 and CDR2 are SGHVS and FNYEAQ. V was clipped by 2 bases and J by 2 bases, with 10 bases between them. The source of this sequence is an adult with mismatch repair-deficient cancer. The source material was peripheral blood, sampled 44 weeks after starting pembrolizumab. J is TRBJ2-1 and V is TRBV7-6, with a tentative D call TRBD2 (5 bases). The CDR3 is CASSLSGAAYNEQFF. Written as DNA, the CDR3 is TGTGCCAGCAGCTTAAGCGGTGCAGCCTACAATGAGCAGTTCTTC.